This TCR beta chain comes out of a study of cytomegalovirus exposure and HLA in healthy donors. Regarding the study as a whole: There were under 200 TCR beta chains listed as cytomegalovirus-associated. The finding came from a later analysis; first-cohort TCR clusters tended to co-occur in the roughly 120 validation repertoires.

Of note for this clone: Its antigen is as yet unknown.

The CDR3 loop spans 16 amino acids. Germline V gene sequence: CDR1 ENHRY, CDR2 SYGVKD. Trimming cost V 7 bases and J 7 bases, with 26 bases left between them. Sequencing used immunoSEQ multiplex PCR; TCRdb keeps in-frame clones, though not all of them. Here the sample spans about 160,000 clones, 70% to 90% being singletons. The donors were in the approximately 130-subject validation cohort; that cohort was separate from the roughly 730-subject first cohort. Input material: PBMCs. The sequence was collected from a man aged 25 to 45 in good health and CMV-seropositive. V is TRBV10-3 and J is TRBJ2-7; D possibly corresponds to TRBD2 (7 bases). Here the CDR3 DNA reads TGTGCCATCAAGGGGGGGGGCACCGGGACAACACGGGAGCAGTACTTC. Amino acid sequence: CAIKGGGTGTTREQYF.